A single sample gave rise to the 28 T cell receptor beta chains below, sequenced in a study of CD8 T cells in cerebrospinal fluid in Alzheimer's disease. TCRdb reanalyzed the 10x single-cell sequencing reads and collapses them to one entry per CDR3 protein, without DNA. The table for this sample gives approximately 1,600 distinct CDR3 sequences. Material for sequencing was cerebrospinal fluid. Receptor source: a human donor with mild cognitive impairment.

The rearrangement uses TRBV28 and TRBJ2-1; without DNA, the TCRdb call of TRBD2 cannot be checked. CDR3 length equals 15 residues. The germline V gene encodes CDR1 MDHEN and CDR2 SYDVKM. The CDR3 region is CASSPPGPGGGEQFF. Full variable domain (remainder filled in from reference TRBV28 and TRBJ2-1): DVKVTQSSRYLVKRTGEKVFLECVQDMDHENMFWYRQDPGLGLRLIYFSYDVKMKEKGDIPEGYSVSREKKERFSLILESASTNQTSMYLCASSPPGPGGGEQFFGPGTRLTVL.

V gene TRBV6-1 combines with J gene TRBJ2-5; TCRdb's assignment of TRBD2 cannot be checked, as there is no DNA. This CDR3 comprises 16 residues. Germline loops: CDR1 MNHNS, CDR2 SASEGT. CDR3 sequence: CASSESEDSYQETQYF.

This CDR3 reads CSARQGVSGYTF. V is TRBV29-1 and J is TRBJ1-2; TCRdb's D gene call, TRBD1, goes unchecked for lack of DNA. The CDR3 totals 12 residues. CDR1 is SQVTM and CDR2 is ANQGSEA in the germline V gene.

According to its frequency, this clonotype is medium-sized. The CDR3 reads CASSLGASGSTNEQFF. The chain combines TRBV11-3 with TRBJ2-1; the TCRdb call, TRBD2, lacks DNA for checking. The CDR3 runs 16 residues. The germline V gene has CDR1 SGHNT and CDR2 YENEEA.

Its frequency marks this clonotype as medium-sized (0.01 to 0.1%). V usage is TRBV21-1 and J usage is TRBJ1-1; TCRdb designates TRBD1, a call that cannot be tested without DNA. TRBV21-1 is listed as a pseudogene. This CDR3 spans 11 amino acids. CDR3: CASSKEQGAFF.

This clonotype shows up as medium-sized by frequency. The chain has TRBV24-1 and TRBJ2-3; TCRdb proposes TRBD1, but this gene call is untestable without DNA. The germline V gene has CDR1 KGHDR and CDR2 SFDVKD. The CDR3 has 15 residues. The CDR3: CATSDFNGMTDTQYF.

Its frequency marks this clonotype as medium-sized. This sequence joins TRBV6-1 and TRBJ2-5. The CDR3 length is 12 residues. Germline CDR1 and CDR2: MNHNS and SASEGT. CDR3 sequence reads: CASTAVRETQYF.

Its frequency marks this clonotype as medium-sized. V gene TRBV3-1 combines with J gene TRBJ2-3; TCRdb returns TRBD1, unconfirmable since there is no DNA. The CDR3 spans 17 residues. Germline V gene data show CDR1 as LGHDT and CDR2 as YNNKEL (reference sequence). The CDR3 loop reads CASSQELMAGVTDTQYF.

This clonotype counts as medium-sized by frequency. The V call is TRBV6-1, the J call TRBJ2-7; there is no DNA to check the TCRdb D call of TRBD2. Germline CDR1 reads MNHNS; CDR2 reads SASEGT. This CDR3 contains 13 residues. The CDR3 region is CASNPSGFYEQYF.

This clonotype shows up as medium-sized (0.01 to 0.1%) by frequency. The chain employs TRBV28 and TRBJ2-7. Germline V gene lookup returns CDR1 MDHEN and CDR2 SYDVKM. The CDR3 spans 14 residues. The CDR3 spells CASSPPGLPYEQYF.

V usage is TRBV24-1 and J usage is TRBJ2-1; there is no DNA to check the TCRdb D call of TRBD2. The CDR3 is made up of 16 amino acids. Germline CDR1 and CDR2: KGHDR and SFDVKD. The chain's CDR3 is CATSDSSRFSYNEQFF.

The chain links TRBV2 to TRBJ2-5. This CDR3 has 12 residues. Germline V gene lookup returns CDR1 SNHLY and CDR2 FYNNEI. The CDR3 reads CASSEVEETQYF.

The chain couples TRBV27 to TRBJ1-2. This CDR3 has 14 residues. Germline V gene data show CDR1 as MNHEY and CDR2 as SMNVEV (reference sequence). The CDR3 spells CASSPFVAGYGYTF.

This clonotype is classed as medium-sized by frequency. The genes are TRBV7-6 and TRBJ2-7; TCRdb selects TRBD1, and the lack of DNA leaves this call unchecked. Germline CDR1 SGHVS, CDR2 FNYEAQ. There are 15 residues in the CDR3. The CDR3 region is CASSPLTGGQTEQYF.

The chain carries TRBV2 and TRBJ2-3; TCRdb indicates TRBD2, and absent DNA this call remains unverified. Germline V lookup: CDR1 SNHLY, CDR2 FYNNEI. The CDR3 loop spans 12 amino acids. The CDR3: CASRPLANTQYF.

Measured by frequency, this clonotype is large. The chain joins TRBV7-2 to TRBJ2-1; without DNA, the TCRdb call of TRBD1 cannot be checked. This CDR3 has 14 amino acids. Germline V lookup: CDR1 SGHTA, CDR2 FQGNSA. This CDR3 reads CASSSYSGGNEQFF.

The genes are TRBV6-6 and TRBJ1-1. The CDR3 runs 12 residues. Germline V gene data show CDR1 as MNHNY and CDR2 as SVGAGI (reference sequence). The CDR3 sequence: CASTRMNTEAFF.

This clonotype is classed as medium-sized (0.01 to 0.1%) by frequency. V and J are TRBV4-2 and TRBJ2-5. From germline, CDR1 is LGHNA and CDR2 YNFKEQ. The CDR3 has 14 residues. CDR3 amino acids: CASSRTVYQETQYF.

This clonotype is labeled medium-sized based on frequency. The CDR3 spells CASSLGGTSGPAGEQFF. The chain links TRBV7-6 to TRBJ2-1; TCRdb picks TRBD2, but there is no DNA to check that call. CDR3 length: 17 residues. Germline V gene sequence: CDR1 SGHVS, CDR2 FNYEAQ.

The chain has TRBV7-9 and TRBJ2-7; TCRdb returns TRBD1, unconfirmable since there is no DNA. Germline V lookup: CDR1 SEHNR, CDR2 FQNEAQ (reference sequence). CDR3 length: 14 amino acids. This CDR3 reads CASRGRAGSLEQYF.

The rearrangement joins TRBV3-1 to TRBJ1-6. The CDR3 loop spans 13 amino acids. The V gene's germline CDR1 is LGHDT and CDR2 YNNKEL (reference sequence). CDR3 amino acids: CASSQGRDSPLHF. Full variable domain (rest looked up from reference TRBV3-1 and TRBJ1-6): DTAVSQTPKYLVTQMGNDKSIKCEQNLGHDTMYWYKQDSKKFLKIMFSYNNKELIINETVPNRFSPKSPDKAHLNLHINSLELGDSAVYFCASSQGRDSPLHFGNGTRLTVT.

Frequency places this clonotype as medium-sized. The chain combines TRBV7-3 with TRBJ2-5. The CDR3 has 13 amino acids. In germline, CDR1 is SGHTA, CDR2 FQGTGA. The CDR3 is CASSLGPQETQYF. Looking up the rest from reference TRBV7-3 and TRBJ2-5 gives the full variable domain: GAGVSQTPSNKVTEKGKYVELRCDPISGHTALYWYRQSLGQGPEFLIYFQGTGAADDSGLPNDRFFAVRPEGSVSTLKIQRTERGDSAVYLCASSLGPQETQYFGPGTRLLVL.

The chain recombines TRBV7-2 with TRBJ1-6; TCRdb picks TRBD1, but there is no DNA to check that call. The CDR3 is 13 amino acids. Germline V gene sequence: CDR1 SGHTA, CDR2 FQGNSA. CDR3: CASSAQGDSPLHF.

This clonotype is medium-sized by frequency. The chain employs TRBV30 and TRBJ1-5. The germline V gene has CDR1 GTSNPN and CDR2 SVGIG (reference sequence). This CDR3 contains 14 residues. Here the CDR3 reads CAWSDLYSNQPQHF.

This rearrangement joins TRBV4-3 to TRBJ1-1. The CDR3 runs 15 residues. The germline V gene has CDR1 LGHNA and CDR2 YSLEER. The CDR3 here is CASSQGVGVNTEAFF.

This chain joins TRBV9 and TRBJ2-2; TCRdb lists TRBD1, though no DNA is available to test this call. CDR3 length: 20 residues. Germline CDR1 and CDR2: SGDLS and YYNGEE. The CDR3 sequence: CASSVAPPSTGGANTGELLF.

V is TRBV6-5 and J is TRBJ1-1; TCRdb names TRBD1, which stays unverified in the absence of DNA. CDR1 and CDR2 from the germline V gene are MNHEY and SVGAGI. CDR3 length: 13 amino acids. CDR3 sequence reads: CASSYHTGFEAFF.

Judged by frequency, this clonotype is medium-sized. The chain has TRBV5-1 and TRBJ1-4. The CDR3 runs to 13 residues. Germline CDR1 and CDR2: SGHRS and YFSETQ. This chain's CDR3 is CASSGVGNEKLFF.